This T cell receptor beta chain was recovered during a study of blood T cell repertoires in COVID-19. The study recruited people aged roughly 18 to 100 years across about two dozen US areas. The recovered donors of Cohort 3 showed two negative PCRs, clearance, or symptom resolution. Per the authors' pipeline: Reference gene primer amplification yielded estimated nucleated cell counts. Some clones are missing from TCRdb's copy, which holds only in-frame ones; the method was immunoSEQ multiplex PCR. D and trimming were read from the DNA, whereas the V and J calls and clone size are those reported in that table. Of some 170,000 clones listed, approximately 82% are singletons. V was pared by 3 bases and J by 5 bases, with 12 bases of the junction left unmatched. There are 16 residues in the CDR3. CDR1 SGHVS and CDR2 FNYEAQ come from the germline V gene.

Sequencing was carried out using PBMCs or T cells enriched from blood (not recorded which). This chain uses TRBV7-6 with TRBJ2-5; TRBD2 matches 7 bases. The sequence was obtained from a woman aged 45-59 years who had recovered from COVID-19. CDR3: CASSLYGGEGLETQYF. The CDR3 coding sequence is TGTGCCAGCAGCTTGTATGGAGGGGAGGGGCTGGAGACCCAGTACTTC.